These 10 T cell receptor beta chains came from one sample sequenced in a study of early T cells in non-severe SARS-CoV-2 infection. TCRdb ran MiXCR on the 5' RACE reads and lists one entry per CDR3 protein. The sample includes about 63,000 distinct CDR3 sequences, 10% to 15% of them seen just once. The specimen sequenced was whole blood. These receptors originate from an adult who was a healthcare worker with PCR-confirmed SARS-CoV-2 infection or an uninfected control (not recorded which).

This clonotype showed up many times. This chain uses TRBV10-1 with TRBJ2-3; D unclear. Looked up from germline, CDR1 is WNHNN and CDR2 is SYGVQD (reference sequence). This CDR3 has 13 amino acids. V lost 2 bases to trimming and J lost 4 bases, with 7 bases between them. The CDR3 coding sequence is TGCGCCAGCAGTGAGGGTTCCCCAGATACGCAGTATTTT. This gives the protein CASSEGSPDTQYF.

This clonotype was counted at least ten times. The chain uses TRBV19 and TRBJ1-5; D may be TRBD1 (5 bases). V lost 6 bases and J 5 bases, leaving 11 bases between the germline ends. The germline CDR1 and CDR2 sequences are LNHDA and SQIVND (reference sequence). The CDR3 totals 13 residues. The CDR3 is CASSPGRDQPQHF. CDR3 in DNA: TGTGCCAGTAGCCCAGGGAGGGATCAGCCCCAGCATTTT.

V and J are TRBV29-1 and TRBJ2-6; D could derive from TRBD1 or TRBD2 (5 bases each). The CDR3 is made up of 13 amino acids. CDR1 SQVTM and CDR2 ANQGSEA come from the germline V gene. The ends were cut back, 3 bases at V and 2 bases at J, with 5 bases in the middle. The CDR3 protein is CSVEGAGANVLTF. Written as DNA, the CDR3 is TGCAGCGTTGAGGGGGCTGGGGCCAACGTCCTGACTTTC.

This clonotype has more than one count but fewer than ten. V and J are TRBV28 and TRBJ1-2; 9 nucleotides line up with TRBD1. This CDR3 is built from 13 residues. The germline V gene has CDR1 MDHEN and CDR2 SYDVKM. V shed 8 bases, J shed 5 bases, and the junction held 6 bases outside the gene matches. The CDR3 region is CASVSGTGYGYTF. As DNA, the CDR3 is TGTGCCAGCGTTTCCGGGACAGGGTATGGCTACACCTTC.

This clonotype was observed many times. The CDR3: CASSLGLQGARNEQYF. For the CDR3, the DNA is TGCGCCAGCAGCTTGGGTTTACAGGGGGCGCGGAACGAGCAGTACTTC. The gene calls are TRBV5-1 and TRBJ2-7; 9 bases map to TRBD1. V lost 0 bases to trimming and J lost 5 bases; unmatched junction nucleotides: 9. The CDR3 runs 16 residues. Per the germline V gene, CDR1 is SGHRS and CDR2 is YFSETQ.

The rearrangement uses TRBV4-1 and TRBJ2-1, with 8 bases that match TRBD2. Per the germline V gene, CDR1 is MGHRA and CDR2 is YSYEKL. Trimming removed 1 base from V and 2 bases from J; junction bases left unmatched: 7. This CDR3 has 17 residues. CDR3 in amino acids: CASSQASIAGTYNEQFF. The DNA of the CDR3 is TGCGCCAGCAGCCAAGCGTCAATAGCGGGAACCTACAATGAGCAGTTCTTC.

The chain employs TRBV30 and TRBJ2-7; 14 bases line up with TRBD2. CDR3 length: 15 amino acids. The V gene's germline CDR1 is GTSNPN and CDR2 SVGIG (reference sequence). The V and J ends lost 2 bases and 4 bases, in that order; junction bases with no gene match: 4. The CDR3 sequence: CAWSLTSGGAYEQYF. The CDR3 nucleotides read TGTGCCTGGAGTCTGACTAGCGGGGGGGCGTACGAGCAGTACTTC.

V usage is TRBV20-1 and J usage is TRBJ2-7; TRBD2 aligns across 7 bases. The CDR3 sequence is 11 residues long. Germline V gives CDR1 DFQATT, CDR2 SNEGSKA (reference sequence). J lost 6 bases, V lost 8 bases, and 7 bases had no gene match. The CDR3 DNA sequence: TGCAGTTGTATCAGGGAGGGCGAGCAGTACTTC. Translation: CSCIREGEQYF.

V and J are TRBV20-1 and TRBJ2-1; a weak D match, TRBD2 (5 bases). Trimming stripped 0 bases from V and 7 bases from J, with 10 bases between. This CDR3 is built from 13 residues. CDR1 is DFQATT, CDR2 SNEGSKA, per germline (reference sequence). The CDR3 spells CSARDGVVNEQFF. In DNA form, the CDR3 reads TGCAGTGCTAGAGACGGGGTAGTTAATGAGCAGTTCTTC.

The genes are TRBV5-1 and TRBJ1-1; D gene unclear. V shed 4 bases and J shed 1 base, with 2 bases lying between them. The CDR3 is 11 residues long. The germline V gene encodes CDR1 SGHRS and CDR2 YFSETQ. The CDR3 region is CASSKNTEAFF. The DNA of the CDR3 is TGCGCCAGCAGCAAGAACACTGAAGCTTTCTTT.